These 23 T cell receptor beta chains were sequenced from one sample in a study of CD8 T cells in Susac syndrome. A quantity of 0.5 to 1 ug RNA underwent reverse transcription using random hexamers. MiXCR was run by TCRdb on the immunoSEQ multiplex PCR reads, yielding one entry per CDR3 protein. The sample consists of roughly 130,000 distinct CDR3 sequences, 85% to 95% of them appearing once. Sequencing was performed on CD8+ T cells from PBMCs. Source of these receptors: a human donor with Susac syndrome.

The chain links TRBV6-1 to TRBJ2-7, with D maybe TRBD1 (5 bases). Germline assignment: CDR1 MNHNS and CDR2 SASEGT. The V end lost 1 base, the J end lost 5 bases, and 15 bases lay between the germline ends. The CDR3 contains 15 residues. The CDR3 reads CASSEGGASSHEQYF. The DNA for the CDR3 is TGTGCCAGCAGTGAAGGTGGGGCTTCATCCCACGAGCAGTACTTC.

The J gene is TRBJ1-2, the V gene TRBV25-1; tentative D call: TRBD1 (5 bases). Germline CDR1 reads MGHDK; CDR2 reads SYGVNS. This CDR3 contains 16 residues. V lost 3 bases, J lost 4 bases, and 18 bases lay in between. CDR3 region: CASSDVPGPDGYGYTF. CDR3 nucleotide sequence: TGTGCCAGCAGTGACGTACCGGGGCCTGACGGCTATGGCTACACCTTC.

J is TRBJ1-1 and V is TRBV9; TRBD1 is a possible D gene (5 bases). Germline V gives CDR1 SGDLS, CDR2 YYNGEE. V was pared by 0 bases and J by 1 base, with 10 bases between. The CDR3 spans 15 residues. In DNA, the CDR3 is TGTGCCAGCAGCGTAGAGCAGGGTTCGAACACTGAAGCTTTCTTT. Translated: CASSVEQGSNTEAFF.

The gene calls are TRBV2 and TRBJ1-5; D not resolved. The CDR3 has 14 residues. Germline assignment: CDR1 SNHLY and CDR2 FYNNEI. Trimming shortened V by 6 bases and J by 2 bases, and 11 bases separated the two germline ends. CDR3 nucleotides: TGTGCCAGCAGCGCCCGTGGGGGCAATCAGCCCCAGCATTTT. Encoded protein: CASSARGGNQPQHF.

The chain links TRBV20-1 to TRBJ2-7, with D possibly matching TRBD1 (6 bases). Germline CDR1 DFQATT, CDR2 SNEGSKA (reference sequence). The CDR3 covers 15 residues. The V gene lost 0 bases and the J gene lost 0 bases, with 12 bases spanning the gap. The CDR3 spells CSARDLRDTSYEQYF. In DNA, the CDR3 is TGCAGTGCTAGAGACCTCCGGGACACCTCCTACGAGCAGTACTTC.

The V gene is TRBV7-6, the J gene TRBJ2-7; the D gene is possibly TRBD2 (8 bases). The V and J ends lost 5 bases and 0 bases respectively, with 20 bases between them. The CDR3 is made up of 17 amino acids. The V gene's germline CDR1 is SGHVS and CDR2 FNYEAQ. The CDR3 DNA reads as TGTGCCAGCAGCCCGGGAGGGGGCGACAAAATCTCCTACGAGCAGTACTTC. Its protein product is CASSPGGGDKISYEQYF.

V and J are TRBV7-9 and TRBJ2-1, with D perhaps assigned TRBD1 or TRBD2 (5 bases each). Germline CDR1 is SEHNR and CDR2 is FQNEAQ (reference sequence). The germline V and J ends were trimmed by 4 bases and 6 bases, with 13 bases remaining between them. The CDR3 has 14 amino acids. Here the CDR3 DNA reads TGTGCCAGCAGCTACGGGACCACTACCAATGAGCAGTTCTTC. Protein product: CASSYGTTTNEQFF.

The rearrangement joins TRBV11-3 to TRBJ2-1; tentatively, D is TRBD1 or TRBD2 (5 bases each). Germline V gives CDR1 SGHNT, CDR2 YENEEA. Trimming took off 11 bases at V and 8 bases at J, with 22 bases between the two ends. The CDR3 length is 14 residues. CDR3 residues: CAVTRDPMRDEQFF. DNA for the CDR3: TGTGCCGTTACCCGGGACCCCATGAGGGATGAGCAGTTCTTC.

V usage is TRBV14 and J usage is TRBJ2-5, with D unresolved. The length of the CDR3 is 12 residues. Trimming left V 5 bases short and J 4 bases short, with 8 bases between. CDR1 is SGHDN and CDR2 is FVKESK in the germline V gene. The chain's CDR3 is CASSKPRETQYF. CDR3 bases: TGTGCCAGCAGCAAGCCCCGAGAGACCCAGTACTTC.

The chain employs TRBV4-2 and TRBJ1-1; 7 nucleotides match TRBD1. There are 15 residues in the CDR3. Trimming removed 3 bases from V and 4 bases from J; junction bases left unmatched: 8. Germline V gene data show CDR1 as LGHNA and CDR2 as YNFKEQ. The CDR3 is CASSHTNQGGTEAFF. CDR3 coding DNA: TGTGCCAGCAGCCATACCAACCAGGGGGGCACTGAAGCTTTCTTT.

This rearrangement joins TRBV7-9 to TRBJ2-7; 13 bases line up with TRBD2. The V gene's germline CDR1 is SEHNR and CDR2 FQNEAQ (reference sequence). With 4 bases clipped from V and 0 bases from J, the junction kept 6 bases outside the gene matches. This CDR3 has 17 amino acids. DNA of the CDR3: TGTGCCAGCAGCTCGACTAGCGGGGGGACCCCCTCCTACGAGCAGTACTTC. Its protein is CASSSTSGGTPSYEQYF.

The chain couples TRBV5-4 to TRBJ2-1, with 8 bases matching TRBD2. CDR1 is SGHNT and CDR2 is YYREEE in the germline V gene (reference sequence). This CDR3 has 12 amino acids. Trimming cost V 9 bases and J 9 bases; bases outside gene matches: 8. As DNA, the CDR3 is TGTGCCACGACGGGGGGGCAAATTGAGCAGTTCTTC. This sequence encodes CATTGGQIEQFF.

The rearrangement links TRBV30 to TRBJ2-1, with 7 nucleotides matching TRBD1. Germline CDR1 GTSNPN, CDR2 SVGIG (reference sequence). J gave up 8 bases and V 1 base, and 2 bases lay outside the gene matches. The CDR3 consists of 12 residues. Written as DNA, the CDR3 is TGTGCCTGGAGTGATACAGGGGATGAGCAGTTCTTC. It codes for CAWSDTGDEQFF.

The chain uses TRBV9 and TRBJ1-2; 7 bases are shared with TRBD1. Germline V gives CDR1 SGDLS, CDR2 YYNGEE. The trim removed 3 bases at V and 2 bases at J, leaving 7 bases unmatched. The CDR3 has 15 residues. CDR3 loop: CASSAWDSANYGYTF. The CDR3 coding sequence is TGTGCCAGCAGCGCCTGGGACAGCGCAAACTATGGCTACACCTTC.

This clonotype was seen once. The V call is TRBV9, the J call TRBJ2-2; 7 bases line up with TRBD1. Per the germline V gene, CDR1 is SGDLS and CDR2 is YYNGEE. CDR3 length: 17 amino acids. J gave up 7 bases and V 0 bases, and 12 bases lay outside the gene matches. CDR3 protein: CASSVEEGANVVGELFF. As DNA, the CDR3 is TGTGCCAGCAGCGTAGAAGAGGGGGCGAACGTAGTCGGGGAGCTGTTTTTT.

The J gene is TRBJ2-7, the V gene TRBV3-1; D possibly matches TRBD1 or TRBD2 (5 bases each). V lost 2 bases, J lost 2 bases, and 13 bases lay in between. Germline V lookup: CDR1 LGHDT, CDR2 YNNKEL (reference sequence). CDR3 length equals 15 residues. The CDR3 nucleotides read TGTGCCAGCAGCCAACCTGGGACGGGAACCTACGAGCAGTACTTC. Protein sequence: CASSQPGTGTYEQYF.

This CDR3 reads CAWSQGNTEAFF. CDR3 DNA: TGTGCCTGGTCTCAGGGGAACACTGAAGCTTTCTTT. V gene TRBV30 combines with J gene TRBJ1-1, with TRBD1 as a possible D gene (5 bases). This CDR3 spans 12 amino acids. Trimming removed 5 bases from V and 1 base from J, with 8 bases in between. Germline CDR1 is GTSNPN and CDR2 is SVGIG (reference sequence).

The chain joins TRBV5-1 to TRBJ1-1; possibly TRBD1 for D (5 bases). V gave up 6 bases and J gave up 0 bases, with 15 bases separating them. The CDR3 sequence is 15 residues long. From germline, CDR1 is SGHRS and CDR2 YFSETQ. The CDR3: CASTQREGLNTEAFF. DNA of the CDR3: TGCGCCAGCACCCAGCGGGAGGGACTGAACACTGAAGCTTTCTTT.

The CDR3 reads CASTLGQPNTEAFF. CDR3 DNA sequence: TGTGCCAGCACCCTGGGACAGCCGAACACTGAAGCTTTCTTT. The V gene is TRBV12-3 or TRBV12-4, the J gene TRBJ1-1; 7 nucleotides match TRBD1. The CDR3 length is 14 residues. V trimming: 7 bases; J trimming: 1 base; junction bases outside the gene matches: 6.

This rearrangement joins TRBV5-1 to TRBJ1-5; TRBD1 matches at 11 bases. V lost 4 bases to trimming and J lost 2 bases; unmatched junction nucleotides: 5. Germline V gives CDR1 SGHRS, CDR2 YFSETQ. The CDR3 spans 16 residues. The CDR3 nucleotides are TGCGCCAGCAGCCCGGGACAGGGGGACCGCAATCAGCCCCAGCATTTT. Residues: CASSPGQGDRNQPQHF.

The CDR3, as DNA: TGCGCCAGCAGCCAGGGTACTAGCATAAACACCGGGGAGCTGTTTTTT. It translates to CASSQGTSINTGELFF. This chain uses TRBV4-1 with TRBJ2-2, with D perhaps matching TRBD2 (6 bases). This CDR3 contains 16 residues. Germline V CDR1 and CDR2: MGHRA, YSYEKL. The V end lost 3 bases, the J end lost 2 bases, and 13 bases lay between the germline ends.

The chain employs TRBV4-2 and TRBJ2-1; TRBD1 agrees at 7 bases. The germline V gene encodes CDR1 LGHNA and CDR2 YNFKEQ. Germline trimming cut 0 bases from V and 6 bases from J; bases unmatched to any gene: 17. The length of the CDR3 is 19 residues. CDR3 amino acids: CASSQDAENRGILSNEQFF. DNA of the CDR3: TGTGCCAGCAGCCAAGACGCCGAGAACAGGGGTATCCTCTCCAATGAGCAGTTCTTC.

Here the CDR3 DNA reads TGCGCCAGCAGCAAGGACAGGGCCGTGGTTGAAGCTTTCTTT. It yields the protein CASSKDRAVVEAFF. The chain is built from TRBV5-1 and TRBJ1-1; 8 positions match TRBD1. The V segment lost 4 bases and the J segment 7 bases; nucleotides outside the gene matches: 9. The CDR3 contains 14 residues. CDR1 and CDR2 from the germline V gene are SGHRS and YFSETQ. Full variable domain (missing parts from reference TRBV5-1 and TRBJ1-1): KAGVTQTPRYLIKTRGQQVTLSCSPISGHRSVSWYQQTPGQGLQFLFEYFSETQRNKGNFPGRFSGRQFSNSRSEMNVSTLELGDSALYLCASSKDRAVVEAFFGQGTRLTVV.